Listed below are T cell receptor beta chains from one sample, sequenced in a study of STAT5B mutations in CD4+ large granular lymphocyte leukemia. Clones were sequenced by immunoSEQ multiplex PCR, and TCRdb holds only the in-frame ones, with some missing. The top ten clones hold approximately 2% of a sample with under 35,000 clones, more than 65% of them seen once. Source material: CD4+ T cells from blood buffy coats. These receptors originate from a human donor in good health. Both conserved end residues are part of each CDR3.

j_call v_call cdr3_aa
TRBJ1-5 TRBV2 CASSGVSGNQPQHF
TRBJ2-7 TRBV18 CASSPRASSYEQYF
TRBJ1-2 TRBV19 CASSSGTAPYGYTF
TRBJ2-3 TRBV14 CASSPLGTGRGTDTQYF
TRBJ1-6 TRBV25-1 CASSERQGADNSPLHF
TRBJ2-2 TRBV9 CASSVGGGSNTGELFF
TRBJ1-2 TRBV10-2 CASSESGGRRYGYTF
TRBJ2-7 TRBV2 CASSLAKVPYEQYF
TRBJ2-7 TRBV7-2 CASSYGLTYEQYF
TRBJ1-2 TRBV14 CASSPIQGKDYGYTF
TRBJ1-2 TRBV30 CAWSPDRGPLGYTF
TRBJ1-4 TRBV4-3 CASSQADREKLFF
TRBJ1-2 TRBV30 CAWNNGDNYGYTF
TRBJ1-5 TRBV4-3 CASSQDPLWHRGRSNQPQHF
TRBJ1-4 TRBV5-6 CASSLGQGTEKLFF
TRBJ2-1 TRBV28 CASRADGTGHNEQFF
TRBJ2-3 TRBV6-5 CASSYIGTTDTQYF
TRBJ2-1 TRBV6-1 CASGRGLNEQFF
TRBJ1-1 TRBV7-2 CASSQPTGFEAFF
TRBJ2-5 TRBV5-6 CASSLVRAGGVEETQYF
TRBJ1-5 TRBV19 CASRSGTGSQRQPQHF